Listed here is a single TCR beta chain. The data derive from a study of neoadjuvant nivolumab and ipilimumab in lung cancer. Trimming took 1 base from V and 4 from J, leaving 13 bases between them. This CDR3 has 16 residues. The germline V gene encodes CDR1 SEHNR and CDR2 FQNEAQ (reference sequence). Clones were read by immunoSEQ multiplex PCR, and TCRdb kept only the in-frame ones, dropping some. In the table there are 30,000 to 45,000 clones, 85% to 90% of which are singletons. This receptor was identified in an adult with non-small cell lung cancer. V usage is TRBV7-9 and J usage is TRBJ2-2; the D gene is possibly TRBD1 (5 bases). The material was peripheral blood, obtained before neoadjuvant nivolumab, alone or with ipilimumab. CDR3 bases: TGTGCCAGCAGCTTAGAGGTGGGGCAGGGCACCGGGGAGCTGTTTTTT. Residues: CASSLEVGQGTGELFF.